The entry that follows covers one T cell receptor beta chain sequence. This entry comes from a study of blood T cell repertoires in COVID-19. About the study: T cells, B-cell-depleted T cells, or PBMCs supplied cDNA or gDNA.

As originally analysed: The assay estimated nucleated cells by amplifying reference gene primers. Data came from immunoSEQ multiplex PCR; TCRdb stores just in-frame clones and leaves some out. For V, J and clone size, that table is used; D and trimming come from the DNA. Counted here are some 190,000 clones, roughly 80% occurring once; the ten biggest clones make up approximately 13%. Per germline, CDR1 LGHNT and CDR2 FRNRAP. Trimming removed 8 bases from V and 2 bases from J, with 12 bases in between. This CDR3 has 13 amino acids. This clonotype was obtained from a woman in her forties or fifties with acute or convalescent COVID-19. The sample was peripheral blood. The V and J genes are TRBV12-5 and TRBJ2-5; weak D call: TRBD2 (6 bases). The CDR3 coding sequence is TGTGCTAGTCAGGCGGGGCCACAAGAGACCCAGTACTTC. It encodes CASQAGPQETQYF.